The entry below gives a single TCR beta chain sequence along with its context. The data were taken from a study of blood T cell repertoires in COVID-19. Study overall: The United States, Italy and Spain were the sources of the acute and convalescent COVID-19 samples. Sources were T cells, B-cell-depleted T cells, or PBMCs; the material itself was cDNA or gDNA.

In the original analysis: Reference gene primer amplification yielded estimated nucleated cell counts. Sequencing was performed with immunoSEQ multiplex PCR; in TCRdb, only in-frame clones are kept and a portion is missing. V, J and clone size were drawn from that table, and D and trimming were deduced from the DNA. The sample contains 70,000 to 85,000 clones, about four fifths of which appear only once. This TCR derives from an elderly woman with acute or convalescent COVID-19. Material for sequencing was peripheral blood.

The CDR3 bases are TGCGCCAGCAGCGCACAGACTACCCTCACAGATACGCAGTATTTT. Encoded protein: CASSAQTTLTDTQYF. The rearrangement links TRBV5-1 to TRBJ2-3; tentative D call: TRBD2 (5 bases). Germline CDR1 SGHRS, CDR2 YFSETQ. V lost 4 bases and J 2 bases, leaving 14 bases between the germline ends. This CDR3 comprises 15 residues.